Shown below are 18 T cell receptor beta chains from a single sample sequenced in a study of human T cells and chemical hapten exposure. Regarding time point: patch test 2, 6 weeks after DPC sensitization. Described treatment: therapeutic diphenylcyclopropenone sensitization with weekly scalp DPC. In TCRdb, the RACE reads were re-called with MiXCR into one record per CDR3 protein. The sample contains about 80,000 distinct CDR3 sequences, around 9.6% of which appear only once. Specimen: whole blood, collected in connection with sensitization to the hapten diphenylcyclopropenone (DPC). The receptors derive from a woman aged 25 to 45 with alopecia areata. Some clones in this sample may be carry-over from other donors' samples.

This clonotype was observed a few times. The chain employs TRBV20-1 and TRBJ1-1, with D possibly TRBD1 on 5 matching bases. Germline CDR1 and CDR2: DFQATT and SNEGSKA (reference sequence). CDR3 length: 10 amino acids. The V and J ends lost 5 bases and 8 bases respectively, with 9 bases between them. As DNA, the CDR3 is TGCAGTGCTGGGGGATGGGAAGCTTTCTTT. Its protein product is CSAGGWEAFF.

This clonotype was counted ten times or more. The J gene is TRBJ2-2, the V gene TRBV6-2 or TRBV6-3; a weak D match, TRBD1 (6 bases). Germline lookup yields CDR1 MNHEY and CDR2 SVGEGT. Between the trimmed V and J ends, which lost 6 bases and 6 bases, there was a span of 14 bases. The CDR3 is 14 amino acids. CDR3 nucleotides: TGTGCCAGCAGAATCAGGGGTGGTGCCGGGGAGCTGTTTTTT. This codes for CASRIRGGAGELFF.

J is TRBJ2-7 and V is TRBV20-1; 9 bases are a match to TRBD2. Germline CDR1 and CDR2: DFQATT and SNEGSKA (reference sequence). V was clipped by 0 bases and J by 7 bases; unmatched bases: 7. The CDR3 contains 14 residues. Here the CDR3 reads CSARDSGSTLEQYF. The CDR3 DNA reads as TGCAGTGCTAGAGATAGCGGGAGTACGTTAGAGCAGTACTTC.

This clonotype came up many times. The genes are TRBV7-9 and TRBJ1-2; D gene ambiguous. The length of the CDR3 is 11 residues. The V gene lost 5 bases and the J gene lost 8 bases, with 9 bases spanning the gap. In germline, CDR1 is SEHNR, CDR2 FQNEAQ (reference sequence). The CDR3: CASSPIRGYTF. In nucleotides, the CDR3 is TGTGCCAGCAGCCCTATACGGGGCTACACCTTC.

A few counts support this clonotype. V gene TRBV9 combines with J gene TRBJ1-5; TRBD1 might be the D (5 bases). Looked up from germline, CDR1 is SGDLS and CDR2 is YYNGEE. Trimming removed 3 bases at V and 5 bases at J, with 21 bases between. The CDR3 is 17 residues long. CDR3 residues: CASSEGPGLREHQPQHF. The DNA of the CDR3 is TGTGCCAGCAGCGAGGGACCGGGACTACGCGAACATCAGCCCCAGCATTTT.

This chain joins TRBV20-1 and TRBJ1-1; TRBD1 aligns across 9 bases. Losses at the gene ends were 6 bases for V and 5 bases for J; bases not matched to a gene: 7. The CDR3 covers 13 residues. Germline CDR1 is DFQATT and CDR2 is SNEGSKA (reference sequence). Here the CDR3 reads CSALGQGRTEAFF. As DNA, the CDR3 is TGCAGTGCCTTGGGACAGGGCAGAACTGAAGCTTTCTTT.

This clonotype was recorded many times. The V and J genes are TRBV20-1 and TRBJ2-6, with no clear D. Trimming stripped 3 bases from V and 4 bases from J, with 7 bases between. CDR3 length equals 13 residues. Germline CDR1 reads DFQATT; CDR2 reads SNEGSKA (reference sequence). The CDR3 here is CSARKSGANVLTF. CDR3 bases: TGCAGTGCTAGGAAGTCAGGGGCCAACGTCCTGACTTTC.

At least ten counts were recorded for this clonotype. The J gene is TRBJ2-7, the V gene TRBV29-1, with 10 bases identical to TRBD1. CDR1 is SQVTM, CDR2 ANQGSEA, per germline. Trimming took 6 bases from V and 6 from J; bases not matched to a gene: 5. The CDR3 has 12 residues. The CDR3 DNA reads as TGCAGCGTGGGGACAGGGGACCTCGAGCAGTACTTC. The encoded protein is CSVGTGDLEQYF.

This clonotype showed up many times. This chain connects TRBV28 to TRBJ2-3; weak D call: TRBD2 (6 bases). CDR3 length equals 15 residues. Germline CDR1 and CDR2: MDHEN and SYDVKM. The V gene lost 5 bases and the J gene lost 1 base, with 13 bases spanning the gap. The CDR3 region is CASSPLTRRTDTQYF. For the CDR3, the DNA is TGTGCCAGCAGTCCCCTGACTAGACGCACAGATACGCAGTATTTT.

This clonotype was counted many times. The genes are TRBV29-1 and TRBJ2-3, with a weak D call TRBD1 (6 bases). The CDR3 spans 15 residues. The germline CDR1 and CDR2 sequences are SQVTM and ANQGSEA. V lost 5 bases to trimming and J lost 3 bases, with 18 bases between them. CDR3 sequence (DNA): TGCAGCGTTCAGGGGTTCCCCCACTCGACAGATACGCAGTATTTT. Protein: CSVQGFPHSTDTQYF.

This clonotype was seen ten or more times. The gene calls are TRBV29-1 and TRBJ2-1; the match to TRBD1 covers 10 bases. Germline V lookup: CDR1 SQVTM, CDR2 ANQGSEA. V lost 5 bases to trimming and J lost 4 bases; unmatched junction nucleotides: 5. This CDR3 is 14 amino acids long. The CDR3 here is CSVLDRGPYNEQFF. The CDR3 bases are TGCAGCGTTCTTGACAGGGGGCCGTACAATGAGCAGTTCTTC.

This clonotype was seen repeatedly, ten times or more. The chain uses TRBV5-4 and TRBJ2-7; D tentatively reads TRBD1 or TRBD2 (5 bases each). CDR3 length: 14 amino acids. Germline-derived CDR1 and CDR2 are SGHNT and YYREEE (reference sequence). Trimming took off 0 bases at V and 3 bases at J, with 10 bases between the two ends. The CDR3 region is CASSLGGDGYEQYF. For the CDR3, the DNA is TGTGCCAGCAGCTTGGGAGGGGATGGCTACGAGCAGTACTTC.

This clonotype was recorded at least ten times. This chain uses TRBV6-2 or TRBV6-3 with TRBJ1-6, with TRBD1 as a possible D gene (5 bases). V was clipped by 2 bases and J by 10 bases, with 12 bases between them. This CDR3 region has 14 residues. Germline V gene sequence: CDR1 MNHEY, CDR2 SVGEGT. CDR3 residues: CASSYQGRRSPLHF. DNA for the CDR3: TGTGCCAGCAGTTACCAGGGTCGGCGATCACCCCTCCACTTT.

This clonotype occurred many times. V gene TRBV29-1 combines with J gene TRBJ2-2; D perhaps matches TRBD1 (6 bases). The CDR3 consists of 14 residues. Trimming stripped 7 bases from V and 2 bases from J, with 14 bases between. The V gene's germline CDR1 is SQVTM and CDR2 ANQGSEA. The CDR3 coding sequence is TGCAGCGCCGGGGACACTGGAAACACCGGGGAGCTGTTTTTT. It specifies CSAGDTGNTGELFF.

This clonotype was observed at least ten times. This chain connects TRBV12-3 or TRBV12-4 to TRBJ2-2; D uncertain. Trimming removed 2 bases at V and 7 bases at J, with 5 bases between. The CDR3 is 12 amino acids. The CDR3 DNA follows: TGTGCCAGCAGTTTACTGAGCGGGGAGCTGTTTTTT. Residues: CASSLLSGELFF.

This clonotype was counted at least ten times. The chain recombines TRBV18 with TRBJ1-3, with D maybe TRBD1 (5 bases). The CDR3 spans 17 residues. Trimming left V 0 bases short and J 1 base short, with 13 bases between. Germline V gives CDR1 KGHSH, CDR2 LQKENI. CDR3 sequence reads: CASSPPDLRGSGNTIYF. The DNA for the CDR3 is TGTGCCAGCTCACCACCGGACTTGAGGGGTTCTGGAAACACCATATATTTT.

This clonotype occurred a few times. The rearrangement joins TRBV20-1 to TRBJ2-7, with 7 nucleotides matching TRBD2. This CDR3 comprises 14 residues. CDR1 and CDR2 from the germline V gene are DFQATT and SNEGSKA (reference sequence). After removal of 5 bases from V and 0 bases from J, the junction contained 7 bases not matched to a gene. This CDR3 reads CSAWDYSSSYEQYF. In nucleotides, the CDR3 is TGCAGTGCTTGGGACTACTCGAGCTCCTACGAGCAGTACTTC.

In its sample, this clonotype was seen many times. The J gene is TRBJ2-5, the V gene TRBV7-2; D uncertain. Germline CDR1 SGHTA, CDR2 FQGNSA. V lost 1 base, J lost 0 bases, and 12 bases lay in between. The CDR3 length is 16 residues. In DNA, the CDR3 is TGTGCCAGCAGCTTAGGATCGGGTTCAAACCAAGAGACCCAGTACTTC. Residues: CASSLGSGSNQETQYF.